This T cell receptor (beta chain) comes out of a study of T cell repertoires in cytomegalovirus infection (dated by TCRdb to the late 2010s). For the wider study: Peptide stimulations targeted recently identified HLA-C-restricted CMV epitopes, whose presentation resists viral immunomodulation, together with well-studied HLA-B-restricted epitopes. Donor HLA type was relevant to the analysis, as public TCR beta signatures indicated carriage of CMV infection together with the matching HLA type.

The intended sense of this specimen's treatment or condition label: in vitro stimulation with specific CMV peptide epitopes to enrich CMV-specific T cells. Instrument used: Illumina HiSeq 1500. Using fastp at Q25 and MiXCR, TCRdb reprocessed the public reads and kept productive beta chains. Every CDR3 protein is listed once, alongside the most common genes and DNA of its rows. Across this sample there are approximately 910,000 distinct CDR3 sequences, with around 31% seen only once. The ten largest clonotypes hold around 15% of the sample. V gives up 7 bases and J gives up 0 bases, and the segment between their germline ends measures 13 bases. The CDR3, from cysteine to phenylalanine, totals 15 residues. Here the CDR3 DNA is all that survives: 45 bases in frame from base 1. The germline V gene provides CDR1 MNHEY and CDR2 SVGAGI. Results and caveats for the whole study, not just this receptor: The ex vivo response was dominated by HLA-C-restricted CMV-specific TCR beta clonotypes, and the single most frequent clonotype in two of eight donors was supplied by these HLA-C-restricted clonotypes. In both this cohort and an independent roughly 400-donor cohort, the cumulative frequency of public TCR beta family members distinguished carriers of CMV infection plus the relevant HLA type.

The table lists this clonotype with a few counts. Which antigen it targets is not known. Base qualities are missing; no much larger clone stands one base away. The TCR was taken from a human donor in good health (CMV status not recorded). Some clones in this sample may be carry-over from other donors' samples. Recombination linked TRBV6-5 to TRBJ1-5; TRBD1 is perhaps the D gene, given 6 matching bases. The input for sequencing was cultured CD8+ T cells from PBMCs, taken from culture after CMV antigen stimulation. The CDR3 here reads CASTRTAFSNQPQHF. The bases are TGTGCCAGCACCAGGACAGCCTTTAGCAATCAGCCCCAGCATTTT.